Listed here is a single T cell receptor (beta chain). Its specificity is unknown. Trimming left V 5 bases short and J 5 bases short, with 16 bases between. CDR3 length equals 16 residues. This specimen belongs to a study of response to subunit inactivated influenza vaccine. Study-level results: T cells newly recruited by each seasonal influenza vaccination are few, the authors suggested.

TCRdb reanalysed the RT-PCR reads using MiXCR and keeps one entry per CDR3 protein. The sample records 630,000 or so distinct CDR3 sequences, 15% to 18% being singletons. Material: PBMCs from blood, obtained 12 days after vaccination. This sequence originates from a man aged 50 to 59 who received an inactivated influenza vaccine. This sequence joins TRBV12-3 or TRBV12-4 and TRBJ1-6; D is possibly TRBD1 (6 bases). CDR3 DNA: TGTGCCAGCAGTCCCAGGACAGACACTCATAATTCACCCCTCCACTTT. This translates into CASSPRTDTHNSPLHF.